Given below is one TCR beta chain in context. Its specificity is unknown. Its ends do not fully match the called genes, so a read error is possible. Findings and limits, study-wide: Tumor-infiltrating Treg TCR alpha and beta sequences overlapped most with tumor naive CD4+ T cells, then blood naive. Under 2% of tumor Treg sequences matched blood Tregs or memory cells.

CD4+CD45RO+CD25- cells were isolated as memory CD4+ T cells. The CDR3 has 13 amino acids. The TRBV12-4/TRBJ1-2 clonotypes were amplified using barcode primers with ligated adaptors. MiXCR, applied by TCRdb to the multiplex PCR reads, yields one record per CDR3 protein. The data show 1,400 or so distinct CDR3 sequences, with approximately 22% seen just once and about 10% held by the top ten. This clonotype was sampled from a female donor with breast cancer. V gene TRBV12-3 or TRBV12-4 combines with J gene TRBJ1-2; D not certain. Sequences were obtained from memory CD4+ T cells sorted from blood. Subset reported: memory CD4+ T cells, CD4+CD45RO+CD25-. The CDR3 DNA reads as TGTGCCAGCAGCTTAGACCGCTACTATGGCTACACCTTC. It encodes CASSLDRYYGYTF.